This T cell receptor (beta chain) was found in a study of blood T cell repertoires in COVID-19. Researchers sorted participants into cohorts using their self-reported clinical history. For recovered donors of Cohort 3, there were two negative PCRs, clearance, or symptom resolution. Method: immunoSEQ multiplex PCR; TCRdb's copy keeps in-frame clones and lacks some. Here the sample spans roughly 300,000 clones, over 75% being singletons. CDR3 length equals 15 residues. CDR1 is SGHRS and CDR2 is YFSETQ in the germline V gene. Between the trimmed V and J ends, which lost 7 bases and 3 bases, there was a span of 17 bases.

The material sequenced was PBMCs or T cells enriched from blood (not recorded which). The TCR was taken from a woman in her thirties who had recovered from COVID-19. The V call is TRBV5-1, the J call TRBJ1-5; possibly TRBD1 for D (5 bases). The CDR3 nucleotides are TGCGCCAGCCGACAGCATCAGGATGACAATCAGCCCCAGCATTTT. It codes for CASRQHQDDNQPQHF.